In its sample, the clone carrying this T cell receptor (beta chain) was seen a few times. Its cognate antigen is unknown. These data come from a study of molecular identifiers for immune sequencing clone quantification. Study summary: The replicate experiment used RNA from about 21,000 or 97,000 naive CD8 cells. This RNA was split into five aliquots, and four of them were sequenced.

General observations from the study: Molecules of identical TCR sharing a barcode could underestimate highly expanded clone sizes.

The use of previously described methods and listed TCR primers produced the bulk TCR libraries. Via MiXCR, TCRdb re-called the PCR reads, giving one row per CDR3 protein. The sample carries 490,000 or so distinct CDR3 sequences, about a fifth recorded once. Naive CD8 T cells were FACS-sorted by CD8+CD4-CCR7+CD45RA+ markers. Per the germline V gene, CDR1 is SGHDT and CDR2 is YYEEEE. The V end was cut by 3 bases, the J end by 2 bases, with 9 bases between. The CDR3 has 13 amino acids. The rearrangement joins TRBV5-6 to TRBJ2-7; D not certain. This TCR was recovered from a human donor in good health. Some libraries in this study had Jurkat cell RNA spiked in. Input material: naive CD8+ T cells from blood, with Jurkat cell RNA spiked in. Regarding subset: FACS-sorted CD8+CD4-CCR7+CD45RA+ naive T cells. Written as DNA, the CDR3 is TGTGCCAGCAGCTCGCCCCGGACCTACGAGCAGTACTTC. Translated: CASSSPRTYEQYF.